Below, one T cell receptor (beta chain) is given with its context. PCR involved 60 Vbeta and 13 Jbeta primers. The repertoire was sequenced with immunoSEQ multiplex PCR; TCRdb's copy has only in-frame clones and lacks some. Of under 250,000 clones listed, more than 70% are singletons. The data are from a study of cytomegalovirus exposure and HLA in healthy donors. Study overall: Membership in the Caucasian-associated ancestry cluster was found for 81% of around 380 genotyped donors.

The CDR3 is made up of 16 amino acids. In germline, CDR1 is MNHEY, CDR2 SMNVEV (reference sequence). V dropped 3 bases and J dropped 1; count of bases not matched to a gene: 8. The receptor comes from a human donor in good health. This chain links TRBV27 with TRBJ2-7; TRBD1 aligns across 8 bases. Sequencing was done on a sample of PBMCs. Here the CDR3 DNA reads TGTGCCAGCAGTTTCTCGCAGGGGGCCCCATCCTACGAGCAGTACTTC. This codes for CASSFSQGAPSYEQYF.